This T cell receptor (beta chain) was captured by sequencing in a study of blood T cells in healthy people across ages. A sample-barcoded 5' primer and a J-beta primer mix were used in a second PCR of roughly 6 to 12 cycles. TCRdb used MiXCR to reprocess the 5' RACE reads, holding one entry per CDR3 protein. Of 900,000 to 950,000 distinct CDR3 sequences listed, about 29% were seen once; the top ten hold about 10%. This CDR3 is built from 15 residues. V was cut by 0 bases and J by 6 bases, with 15 bases left in between. Germline V gene data show CDR1 as DFQATT and CDR2 as SNEGSKA (reference sequence). In addition, the sample was reused for a study of T cells of mothers and their children.

The chain joins TRBV20-1 to TRBJ2-1; the D call may be TRBD1 or TRBD2 (5 bases each). This sequence was found in a woman between 35 and 50 years old in good health. Sequenced sample: blood. The CDR3: CSARDQKGPTNEQFF. The CDR3 DNA is TGCAGTGCTAGAGATCAAAAGGGACCTACCAATGAGCAGTTCTTC.